This TCR beta chain stems from a study of T cell responses to AZD1222 COVID-19 vaccine. Note on this clone: As yet, its antigen is unknown.

Sequencing was performed with immunoSEQ multiplex PCR; in TCRdb, only in-frame clones are kept and a portion is missing. The table has about 130,000 clones, around 90% seen once. Regarding the study as a whole: In all cases, repertoires were sampled only after the peak T cell response. Clonal diversity may have been underestimated in mostly white British donors.

Germline V gene lookup returns CDR1 SGHVS and CDR2 FNYEAQ. With 3 bases removed from V and 2 bases from J, the gap between germline ends came to 7 bases. The CDR3 runs 14 residues. The sequence was obtained from an adult in good health. The sample here was peripheral blood, taken on day 0 of AZD1222 vaccination. The chain recombines TRBV7-6 with TRBJ2-2; D gene uncertain. CDR3 protein: CASSLGTNTGELFF. The CDR3 nucleotides read TGTGCCAGCAGCTTGGGCACTAACACCGGGGAGCTGTTTTTT.